Shown below are 14 T cell receptor beta chains from a single sample sequenced in a study of blood T cell repertoires in COVID-19. Assay used: immunoSEQ multiplex PCR; TCRdb lists only in-frame clones, some missing. The table lists hundreds of thousands of clones, roughly 85% of them singletons, with around 2% in the top ten. The source material was PBMCs or T cells enriched from blood (not recorded which). These receptor sequences come from a woman aged 30 to 39 who had been exposed to COVID-19.

The rearrangement links TRBV21-1 to TRBJ1-1; the table's D call, TRBD1, was not checked against the DNA. TRBV21-1 represents a pseudogene. The CDR3 length is 16 residues. CDR3 region: CASSTRGDNLDTEAFF. As DNA, the CDR3 is TGTGCCAGCAGCACCAGGGGGGATAACTTGGACACTGAAGCTTTCTTT.

This clone was observed a few times. V usage is TRBV6-1 and J usage is TRBJ1-3, with TRBD1 as a possible D gene (6 bases). CDR1 and CDR2 (germline): MNHNS, SASEGT. Between the trimmed V and J ends, which lost 0 bases and 4 bases, there was a span of 13 bases. This CDR3 is 16 amino acids long. The CDR3 DNA is TGTGCCAGCAGTGAAGCTCCTCCAGGGGCCGGAAACACCATATATTTT. Protein: CASSEAPPGAGNTIYF.

The CDR3 nucleotides are TGTGCCTCTACGCTAGGGGGCAAAAACATTCAGTACTTC. Protein sequence: CASTLGGKNIQYF. The rearrangement links TRBV30 to TRBJ2-4; D is possibly TRBD1 (6 bases). Germline CDR1 and CDR2: GTSNPN and SVGIG (reference sequence). The CDR3 is 13 amino acids. The V end was cut by 7 bases, the J end by 3 bases, with 13 bases between. Using reference TRBV30 and TRBJ2-4 for the parts outside the CDR3, the full variable domain is SQTIHQWPATLVQPVGSPLSLECTVEGTSNPNLYWYRQAAGRGLQLLFYSVGIGQISSEVPQNLSASRPQDRQFILSSKKLLLSDSGFYLCASTLGGKNIQYFGAGTRLSVL.

The J gene is TRBJ2-7, the V gene TRBV7-9; D uncertain. Trimming shortened V by 4 bases and J by 10 bases, and 11 bases separated the two germline ends. From germline, CDR1 is SEHNR and CDR2 FQNEAQ (reference sequence). CDR3 length equals 11 residues. CDR3 coding DNA: TGTGCCAGCAGCTCGAATCTAGATCAGTACTTC. It yields the protein CASSSNLDQYF.

This chain links TRBV2 with TRBJ2-1; TRBD1 aligns across 8 bases. The junction had 8 bases not matched to a gene; V was cut back by 6 bases and J by 1 base. Germline loops: CDR1 SNHLY, CDR2 FYNNEI. The CDR3 spans 16 residues. CDR3 region: CASSPGQGYSYNEQFF. DNA for the CDR3: TGTGCCAGCAGCCCAGGACAGGGATATTCCTACAATGAGCAGTTCTTC.

This clone was seen just once. The chain links TRBV7-9 to TRBJ1-2; possibly TRBD1 for D (5 bases). V gave up 1 base and J gave up 4 bases, with 16 bases separating them. Looked up from germline, CDR1 is SEHNR and CDR2 is FQNEAQ (reference sequence). There are 16 residues in the CDR3. The CDR3 loop is CASSLDIIRGGYGYTF. The CDR3 coding sequence is TGTGCCAGCAGCTTAGATATTATAAGGGGAGGCTATGGCTACACCTTC.

This clone was seen a few times. The chain uses TRBV7-2 and TRBJ1-4; D gene unclear. The CDR3 runs to 14 residues. Germline V gene lookup returns CDR1 SGHTA and CDR2 FQGNSA. V lost 3 bases and J 6 bases, leaving 11 bases between the germline ends. This CDR3 reads CASSFSGGYEKLFF. CDR3 DNA sequence: TGTGCCAGCAGCTTCTCAGGCGGGTATGAAAAACTGTTTTTT. Filled out from reference TRBV7-2 and TRBJ1-4, the complete variable domain reads GAGVSQSPSNKVTEKGKDVELRCDPISGHTALYWYRQSLGQGLEFLIYFQGNSAPDKSGLPSDRFSAERTGGSVSTLTIQRTQQEDSAVYLCASSFSGGYEKLFFGSGTQLSVL.

This chain joins TRBV14 and TRBJ2-2; TRBD1 aligns across 8 bases. With 7 bases clipped from V and 3 bases from J, the junction kept 4 bases outside the gene matches. The germline CDR1 and CDR2 sequences are SGHDN and FVKESK. This CDR3 comprises 14 residues. The CDR3 is CASTPGGYTGELFF. Written as DNA, the CDR3 is TGTGCCAGCACCCCAGGGGGCTACACCGGGGAGCTGTTTTTT.

The chain uses TRBV7-6 and TRBJ2-1; TRBD2 is a possible D gene (5 bases). The CDR3 is made up of 14 amino acids. In germline, CDR1 is SGHVS, CDR2 FNYEAQ. Trimming removed 6 bases at V and 5 bases at J, with 14 bases between. Here the CDR3 DNA reads TGTGCCAGCAGTCCGATGGGGAGCAACAATGAGCAGTTCTTC. Amino acid sequence: CASSPMGSNNEQFF.

V usage is TRBV5-6 and J usage is TRBJ1-3; TRBD1 might be the D (5 bases). V was pared by 3 bases and J by 3 bases, with 13 bases between. Germline values: CDR1 SGHDT, CDR2 YYEEEE. CDR3 length equals 15 residues. The CDR3: CASSSGGALGNTIYF. In DNA, the CDR3 is TGTGCCAGCAGCTCCGGAGGGGCACTTGGAAACACCATATATTTT.

In regard to this clone: Germline is not matched at one junction end, which may reflect a read error. The chain carries TRBV7-7 and TRBJ2-2, with TRBD2 matching over 10 bases. CDR3 size: 17 residues. Germline V gene sequence: CDR1 SSHAT, CDR2 FNYEAQ (reference sequence). CDR3 sequence reads: CASSLALAGVDTGELFF. CDR3 DNA: TGTGCTAGCAGCTTAGCTCTAGCGGGAGTTGACACCGGGGAGCTGTTTTTT.

The chain joins TRBV27 to TRBJ1-1; weak D call: TRBD1 (6 bases). The CDR3 covers 15 residues. Germline V gene data show CDR1 as MNHEY and CDR2 as SMNVEV (reference sequence). The V gene lost 7 bases and the J gene lost 3 bases, with 18 bases spanning the gap. CDR3 residues: CASTSLGGADTEAFF. DNA of the CDR3: TGTGCCAGCACCTCCTTGGGGGGGGCGGACACTGAAGCTTTCTTT.

The genes are TRBV27 and TRBJ1-1, with a possible D match to TRBD1 (5 bases). CDR3 length equals 13 residues. The V and J ends lost 3 bases and 7 bases respectively, with 12 bases between them. Germline-derived CDR1 and CDR2 are MNHEY and SMNVEV (reference sequence). CDR3 nucleotide sequence: TGTGCCAGCAGTTTTCAGGGAGGAGGTGAAGCTTTCTTT. Amino acid sequence: CASSFQGGGEAFF.

The genes are TRBV7-2 and TRBJ2-5; maybe TRBD2 (6 bases). The CDR3 has 15 amino acids. Trimming cost V 5 bases and J 3 bases, with 16 bases left between them. From germline, CDR1 is SGHTA and CDR2 FQGNSA. The CDR3 nucleotides are TGTGCCAGCAGCGTTCTTGGAGGGCTAGAAGAGACCCAGTACTTC. Translating gives CASSVLGGLEETQYF.